This TCR beta chain is drawn from a study of blood T cell repertoires in COVID-19. Trimming left V 2 bases short and J 7 bases short, with 9 bases between. This CDR3 has 14 residues. Germline V gene data show CDR1 as LNHDA and CDR2 as SQIVND (reference sequence). Followed longitudinally, the Seattle patients had been enrolled during active infection. The table came from immunoSEQ multiplex PCR; TCRdb's copy has only in-frame clones and leaves some out. This sample carries 350,000 to 450,000 clones, about 89% of them seen once, and the ten largest clones take 1.5% to 1.7%. This chain links TRBV19 with TRBJ1-6, with TRBD1 as a possible D gene (6 bases). This TCR was sampled from a middle-aged woman with COVID-19, enrolled during active disease. The sequenced sample consisted of peripheral blood. CDR3 protein: CASSIQGNNSPLHF. CDR3 in DNA: TGTGCCAGTAGTATACAGGGGAACAATTCACCCCTCCACTTT.